This T cell receptor beta chain came from a study of T cells after yellow fever vaccination. Template switching by 5'RACE produced TCR cDNA, adding a universal primer site and UMIs. One entry per CDR3 protein results from TCRdb running MiXCR on the 5' RACE reads. The table shows just under 600,000 distinct CDR3 sequences, with roughly 14% occurring only once. This CDR3 contains 9 residues. This clonotype was found a few times. Its target is not known. Study findings and constraints: Among all clonotypes, a small share was observed in both CD4 and CD8 compartments. Although the secondary response was weaker, it peaked faster, at day 5 versus 15. Sorted repertoires could include abundant contaminating clonotypes from bulk cells.

The sequences come from PBMCs, collected on the day of the yellow fever booster vaccination. The origin of this receptor is a man in his thirties or forties who received the YFV17D yellow fever vaccine. The chain joins TRBV21-1 to TRBJ2-7; the table's D call TRBD1 went unverified against the DNA. TRBV21-1 is flagged as a pseudogene. CDR3 sequence reads: CATDGMQYF. The CDR3 DNA follows: TGTGCCACCGACGGGATGCAGTACTTC.